These T cell receptor beta chains were read from a single sample in a study of somatic mutations in cytotoxic T cells in rheumatoid arthritis. Profiling relied on immunoSEQ multiplex PCR, and the TCRdb table lists in-frame clones only, not all of them. The data contain approximately 9,400 clones, approximately 90% of them singletons. Sequenced input: CD4+ T cells sorted from blood. These receptors all stem from a woman under 30 with rheumatoid arthritis. Each CDR3 is given with its conserved first and last residue. A D gene is named only where the DNA matches it firmly. Clone size, where shown, is once, few, many, or a class for clones that have expanded.

TRBD1	TRBJ2-7	TRBV28	NA	TGTGCCAGCAGTCGTGTGGGGGGACAGGTAACCCACGAGCAGTACTTC	CASSRVGGQVTHEQYF
TRBD2	TRBJ2-7	TRBV7-9	NA	TGTGCCAGCAGCCGGGAGGGGGGCGCCGAGAGTCACGAGCAGTACTTC	CASSREGGAESHEQYF
NA	TRBJ1-1	TRBV7-6	NA	TGTGCCAGCAGCACCTGGGACACTTCTCAGAACACTGAAGCTTTCTTT	CASSTWDTSQNTEAFF
NA	TRBJ1-2	TRBV5-1	NA	TGCGCCAGCACGCCAGGGGCCAACTATGGCTACACCTTC	CASTPGANYGYTF
TRBD2	TRBJ2-3	TRBV7-9	NA	TGTGCCAGCAGCTCGGGACTAGGGCGAACAGATACGCAGTATTTT	CASSSGLGRTDTQYF
TRBD2	TRBJ2-7	TRBV5-6	NA	TGTGCCAGCAGCTTGATGGTAGCGGGAGGATATGGCGAGCAGTACTTC	CASSLMVAGGYGEQYF
NA	TRBJ2-1	TRBV18	NA	TGTGCCAGCTCGCCCTTCGGACAGAAGTACAATGAGCAGTTCTTC	CASSPFGQKYNEQFF
TRBD1	TRBJ2-6	TRBV28	NA	TGTGCCAGCAGAGAGACAGGGCGAGGGGCCAACGTCCTGACTTTC	CASRETGRGANVLTF
TRBD1	TRBJ2-4	TRBV10-3	NA	TGTGCCATCAGTGAAGGGGGCTTAGCCAAAAACATTCAGTACTTC	CAISEGGLAKNIQYF
NA	TRBJ2-2	TRBV7-3	once	TGTGCCAGCAGCTCCCGAAGTAGTACCGGGGAGCTGTTTTTT	CASSSRSSTGELFF
NA	TRBJ1-3	TRBV7-7	NA	TGTGCTAGCAGCTTAGCCGTCGGAAACACCATATATTTT	CASSLAVGNTIYF
TRBD2	TRBJ2-5	TRBV28	NA	TGTGCCAGCACTCACGAGCGGGGCGAGAAGACCCAGTACTTC	CASTHERGEKTQYF
TRBD1	TRBJ2-5	TRBV6-5	NA	TGTGCCAGCAGCTCGGCCCAGGGGGTTCAAGAGACCCAGTACTTC	CASSSAQGVQETQYF
NA	TRBJ1-2	TRBV2	NA	TGTGCCAGCAGTGAAATACAGAACTATGGCTACACCTTC	CASSEIQNYGYTF
NA	TRBJ1-4	TRBV4-1	NA	TGCGCCAGCAGCCAAACCCCCTCTTTTTACGGGGCAACTAATGAAAAACTGTTTTTT	CASSQTPSFYGATNEKLFF
TRBD1	TRBJ2-5	TRBV7-8	once	TGTGCCAGCAGCACCCGGACAGGGAGGGAGACCCAGTACTTC	CASSTRTGRETQYF
TRBD1	TRBJ1-4	TRBV18	NA	TGTGCCAGCTCATCAACGACAGGGAATAATGAAAAACTGTTTTTT	CASSSTTGNNEKLFF
TRBD2	TRBJ2-1	TRBV28	NA	TGTGCCAGCAGAGCTAGCGGGGGGTCGGGTGAGCAGTTCTTC	CASRASGGSGEQFF